This T cell receptor (beta chain) originates from a study of blood T cell repertoires in COVID-19. The wider study: Researchers got acute and convalescent COVID-19 samples from the United States, Italy and Spain. Nucleic acid was either cDNA or gDNA, and it came from T cells, B-cell-depleted T cells, or PBMCs.

Followed over time, Seattle patients had been enrolled while infection was active. V lost 3 bases to trimming and J lost 5 bases, with 10 bases between them. The CDR3 consists of 13 residues. Germline V gene data show CDR1 as LGHDT and CDR2 as YNNKEL (reference sequence). Original processing notes: Estimated nucleated cell counts came from reference gene primer amplification. Method: immunoSEQ multiplex PCR; TCRdb's copy keeps in-frame clones and lacks some. The V and J calls and clone size were taken over from that table, and D and trimming were inferred from the DNA. This table holds around 82,000 clones, approximately 86% found once.

The sequence derives from an elderly man with COVID-19, enrolled during active disease. The chain recombines TRBV3-1 (or the pseudogene TRBV3-2) with TRBJ2-5; maybe TRBD2 (5 bases). Sequenced sample: peripheral blood. CDR3 coding DNA: TGTGCCAGCAGCCAGATTAGAGGGGAGACCCAGTACTTC. Encoded protein: CASSQIRGETQYF.